This T cell receptor (beta chain) is from a study of T-cell reconstitution after alpha-beta-depleted transplantation in children (dated by TCRdb to 2016 to 2017). Study-wide context: T-cell immune reconstitution after TCRalphabeta/CD19-depleted allogeneic hematopoietic cell transplantation in children was quantitatively tracked in the study by means of TCR repertoire profiling.

About this clonotype: Its binding antigen is unknown. Per-base quality was not reported, and no clone a single base away is much larger than it.

There are 13 amino acids in the CDR3, from cysteine to phenylalanine inclusive. Only CDR3 DNA is held: 39 bases, read in frame from base 1. The V and J ends are trimmed by 6 bases and 4 bases, leaving 10 bases between them. Taken from the germline V gene, the CDR1 and CDR2 loops are MDHEN and SYDVKM. The method behind the library was PCR. Sequencing used an Illumina HiSeq 2500. TCR library preparation used molecular barcoding, with unique molecular identifiers applied to normalize quantification of the TCRbeta repertoire. TCRdb reanalyzed the raw reads on its own, using fastp at Q25 for trimming and MiXCR for clone calling, and kept in-frame beta chains. Each record represents a unique CDR3 protein, reported with the most common genes and DNA among its rows. The table for this sample lists more than 200,000 distinct CDR3 sequences; 9.7% of them were counted only once. The ten biggest clones cover approximately 5.4% of the sample.

The sequence joins TRBV28 to TRBJ1-3; the D gene cannot be named for sure. The sequence was obtained from a human donor who donated a stem cell graft to a child with SCID. The specimen comprised PBMCs from the stem cell graft donor, sampled from the stem cell graft. This receptor has the CDR3 CASSSGSGNTIYF. The DNA is TGTGCCAGCAGCTCGGGGTCCGGAAACACCATATATTTT.